The 26 T cell receptor beta chains given below trace back to one sample, sequenced in a study of siplizumab effects on memory and regulatory T cells. Measured with immunoSEQ multiplex PCR; TCRdb has only the in-frame clones, and not every one. The sample consists of some 100,000 clones, 95% to 97% of them appearing once. Sequenced input: naive CD4+ T cells sorted from blood. The receptor source for this set is a human donor in good health.

The rearrangement uses TRBV2 and TRBJ2-2; 8 nucleotides match TRBD1. V shed 3 bases and J 1 base; nucleotides not matched to a gene: 4. CDR3 size: 16 residues. CDR1 is SNHLY and CDR2 is FYNNEI in the germline V gene. CDR3 sequence (DNA): TGTGCCAGCAGTGATGAGGGGACAGGGAACACCGGGGAGCTGTTTTTT. Translation: CASSDEGTGNTGELFF.

V usage is TRBV18 and J usage is TRBJ2-2; TRBD1 aligns across 9 bases. Germline CDR1 KGHSH, CDR2 LQKENI. V lost 3 bases, J lost 3 bases, and 5 bases stayed unmatched. The CDR3 has 16 residues. In nucleotides, the CDR3 is TGTGCCAGCTCACCGAGACAGGGGGTAGACACCGGGGAGCTGTTTTTT. Translated, it gives CASSPRQGVDTGELFF.

This chain uses TRBV11-2 with TRBJ2-5; 7 positions match TRBD2. CDR3 length equals 14 residues. The ends lost 1 base at V and 5 bases at J; junction bases unmatched: 4. Germline lookup yields CDR1 SGHAT and CDR2 FQNNGV. For the CDR3, the DNA is TGTGCCAGCAGCTTAGGGGGAGGGCTGGAGACCCAGTACTTC. The encoded protein is CASSLGGGLETQYF.

The gene calls are TRBV7-2 and TRBJ1-2; D may be TRBD1 (6 bases). The CDR3 totals 13 residues. Trimming removed 5 bases at V and 4 bases at J, with 11 bases between. CDR1 is SGHTA and CDR2 is FQGNSA in the germline V gene. The CDR3 nucleotides are TGTGCCAGCAGCGCCGACAGGATCTATGGCTACACCTTC. Protein product: CASSADRIYGYTF.

The rearrangement uses TRBV7-2 and TRBJ1-1, with TRBD1 matching 7 bases. Germline lookup yields CDR1 SGHTA and CDR2 FQGNSA. CDR3 length: 15 residues. Trimming removed 5 bases from V and 2 bases from J; junction bases left unmatched: 8. This CDR3 is CASSPRQGLNTEAFF. The CDR3 DNA reads as TGTGCCAGCAGCCCACGACAGGGCCTAAACACTGAAGCTTTCTTT.

This chain links TRBV7-9 with TRBJ1-5; no clear D gene. V lost 3 bases to trimming and J lost 9 bases, with 12 bases between them. CDR3 size: 13 residues. CDR1 and CDR2 from the germline V gene are SEHNR and FQNEAQ (reference sequence). CDR3 amino acids: CASSLDGHRPQHF. In nucleotides, the CDR3 is TGTGCCAGCAGCTTGGACGGCCATAGGCCCCAGCATTTT.

The chain has TRBV6-5 and TRBJ2-2, with 9 bases fitting TRBD1. Unmatched junction bases numbered 8, after V lost 6 bases and J lost 9 bases. This CDR3 has 14 residues. The germline V gene has CDR1 MNHEY and CDR2 SVGAGI. The CDR3, as DNA: TGTGCCAGCAGGCCCGTGGACAGGGGCCGGGAGCTGTTTTTT. Protein sequence: CASRPVDRGRELFF.

The J gene is TRBJ1-1, the V gene TRBV5-1, with a possible D match to TRBD1 (5 bases). Germline V lookup: CDR1 SGHRS, CDR2 YFSETQ. Trimming stripped 4 bases from V and 1 base from J, with 8 bases between. CDR3 length: 13 residues. This chain's CDR3 is CASSTGTNTEAFF. CDR3 sequence (DNA): TGCGCCAGCAGCACCGGGACGAACACTGAAGCTTTCTTT.

The rearrangement uses TRBV28 and TRBJ2-7; no clear D. The CDR3 spans 11 residues. Germline loops: CDR1 MDHEN, CDR2 SYDVKM. V was pared by 6 bases and J by 3 bases, with 6 bases between. CDR3 protein: CASSPRYEQYF. In DNA, the CDR3 is TGTGCCAGCAGCCCTCGCTACGAGCAGTACTTC.

The chain couples TRBV2 to TRBJ2-7; D is undetermined. The CDR3 covers 16 residues. Germline V gene data show CDR1 as SNHLY and CDR2 as FYNNEI. V lost 1 base, J lost 3 bases, and 16 bases lay in between. The CDR3 sequence: CASSEERAGSVYEQYF. Here the CDR3 DNA reads TGTGCCAGCAGTGAAGAACGCGCAGGATCTGTCTACGAGCAGTACTTC.

The chain is built from TRBV14 and TRBJ1-1; 7 nucleotides agree with TRBD1. The J segment lost 1 base and the V segment lost 2 bases, leaving 7 bases of the junction unmatched. The CDR3 loop spans 16 amino acids. Germline V lookup: CDR1 SGHDN, CDR2 FVKESK. Here the CDR3 reads CASSQPSGGANTEAFF. The CDR3 DNA sequence: TGTGCCAGCAGCCAACCGTCAGGGGGGGCGAACACTGAAGCTTTCTTT.

The chain links TRBV7-9 to TRBJ2-1; 7 nucleotides line up with TRBD1. Per germline, CDR1 SEHNR and CDR2 FQNEAQ (reference sequence). The length of the CDR3 is 16 residues. J was trimmed by 4 bases and V by 0 bases; bases with no gene match: 6. DNA for the CDR3: TGTGCCAGCAGCTTAGCAGGGACAGCCCTTTACAATGAGCAGTTCTTC. Encoded protein: CASSLAGTALYNEQFF.

CDR3 coding DNA: TGTGCCAGCAGCTTGTGGACCGGGGGGGACAATGAGCAGTTCTTC. Amino acid sequence: CASSLWTGGDNEQFF. The chain combines TRBV5-5 with TRBJ2-1; 8 bases fit TRBD2. V dropped 1 base and J dropped 5; count of bases not matched to a gene: 5. The CDR3 has 15 residues. Germline CDR1 is SGHKS and CDR2 is YYEKEE (reference sequence).

This sequence joins TRBV7-7 and TRBJ2-5; D may be TRBD1 (6 bases). The germline V gene encodes CDR1 SSHAT and CDR2 FNYEAQ (reference sequence). This CDR3 region has 16 residues. Trimming stripped 5 bases from V and 1 base from J, with 17 bases between. CDR3 nucleotide sequence: TGTGCCAGCAGCCCTTCCGGGACAAGGCTCCAAGAGACCCAGTACTTC. Protein product: CASSPSGTRLQETQYF. The full variable domain, in which reference TRBV7-7 and TRBJ2-5 provide the parts outside the CDR3, is GAGVSQSPRYKVTKRGQDVTLRCDPISSHATLYWYQQALGQGPEFLTYFNYEAQPDKSGLPSDRFSAERPEGSISTLTIQRTEQRDSAMYRCASSPSGTRLQETQYFGPGTRLLVL.

V is TRBV5-4 and J is TRBJ2-7; tentatively, D is TRBD2 (6 bases). CDR3 length: 16 residues. V lost 1 base to trimming and J lost 5 bases, with 19 bases between them. Per germline, CDR1 SGHNT and CDR2 YYREEE (reference sequence). The CDR3 is CASSLSFGGIWHEQYF. As DNA, the CDR3 is TGTGCCAGCAGCTTGAGCTTTGGGGGGATTTGGCACGAGCAGTACTTC.

V and J are TRBV30 and TRBJ1-6; D is unclear. V was trimmed by 4 bases and J by 0 bases, leaving 10 bases between them. This CDR3 is built from 15 residues. Germline-derived CDR1 and CDR2 are GTSNPN and SVGIG (reference sequence). The CDR3 coding sequence is TGTGCCTGGAACCCACTGAGCTCCTATAATTCACCCCTCCACTTT. Protein: CAWNPLSSYNSPLHF.

This rearrangement joins TRBV11-2 to TRBJ1-3; possibly TRBD1 for D (6 bases). The V gene's germline CDR1 is SGHAT and CDR2 FQNNGV. The CDR3 has 15 residues. The CDR3 DNA is TGTGTTAGCCGGTCACGGGGGGCTGTTGGAAACACCATATATTTT. Residues: CVSRSRGAVGNTIYF. The variable domain in full, with the rest retrieved from reference TRBV11-2 and TRBJ1-3, is EAGVAQSPRYKIIEKRQSVAFWCNPISGHATLYWYQQILGQGPKLLIQFQNNGVVDDSQLPKDRFSAERLKGVDSTLKIQPAKLEDSAVYLCVSRSRGAVGNTIYFGEGSWLTVV.

J is TRBJ2-7 and V is TRBV2, with D possibly being TRBD1 or TRBD2 (5 bases each). The V end was cut by 5 bases, the J end by 3 bases, with 17 bases between. Germline CDR1 and CDR2: SNHLY and FYNNEI. The CDR3 consists of 15 residues. As DNA, the CDR3 is TGTGCCAGCAGTACCTCCGGGACGGGAAACTACGAGCAGTACTTC. This encodes CASSTSGTGNYEQYF.

This chain uses TRBV4-1 with TRBJ1-2, with D perhaps matching TRBD1 (5 bases). Trimming shortened V by 4 bases and J by 3 bases, and 21 bases separated the two germline ends. The germline CDR1 and CDR2 sequences are MGHRA and YSYEKL. This CDR3 is built from 17 residues. CDR3 bases: TGCGCCAGCAGCCGACAGTCGGGACCAGGGCGTGACTATGGCTACACCTTC. Its protein is CASSRQSGPGRDYGYTF.

CDR3 sequence: CASSFLGAPGYTF. CDR3 bases: TGCGCCAGCAGCTTTCTGGGGGCCCCCGGCTACACCTTC. The J gene is TRBJ1-2, the V gene TRBV5-1, with D maybe TRBD1 (6 bases). CDR3 length equals 13 residues. Trimming pared 2 bases from V and 8 bases from J, leaving 13 bases between. In germline, CDR1 is SGHRS, CDR2 YFSETQ.

This chain joins TRBV9 and TRBJ1-2; D not certain. In germline, CDR1 is SGDLS, CDR2 YYNGEE. Trimming shortened V by 0 bases and J by 8 bases, and 5 bases separated the two germline ends. The CDR3 runs to 11 residues. CDR3 protein: CASSVGLGYTF. CDR3 DNA: TGTGCCAGCAGCGTAGGGCTCGGCTACACCTTC.

The CDR3 DNA follows: TGTGCCAGCAGCCGTGGGGACTCCCCCACAGATACGCAGTATTTT. Its translation: CASSRGDSPTDTQYF. The J gene is TRBJ2-3, the V gene TRBV7-3, with a weak D call TRBD2 (6 bases). Germline CDR1 reads SGHTA; CDR2 reads FQGTGA. The CDR3 consists of 15 residues. V lost 5 bases to trimming and J lost 2 bases, with 14 bases between them.

V usage is TRBV15 and J usage is TRBJ2-7; possibly TRBD2 for D (5 bases). Germline loops: CDR1 LNHNV, CDR2 YYDKDF (reference sequence). With 4 bases removed from V and 0 bases from J, the gap between germline ends came to 7 bases. The CDR3 spans 13 residues. The CDR3 nucleotides read TGTGCCACCAGCATCCGGGACTCCTACGAGCAGTACTTC. It translates to CATSIRDSYEQYF.

V gene TRBV7-9 combines with J gene TRBJ1-4; D perhaps matches TRBD1 (5 bases). The CDR3 covers 14 residues. Germline V lookup: CDR1 SEHNR, CDR2 FQNEAQ (reference sequence). The V gene lost 6 bases and the J gene lost 3 bases, with 11 bases spanning the gap. The CDR3, as DNA: TGTGCCAGCAGTAACCGACAGTCTAATGAAAAACTGTTTTTT. This sequence encodes CASSNRQSNEKLFF.

The rearrangement links TRBV10-1 to TRBJ2-2; TRBD2 is a possible D gene (6 bases). This CDR3 is 15 amino acids long. Trimming removed 5 bases at V and 5 bases at J, with 15 bases between. Germline V CDR1 and CDR2: WNHNN, SYGVQD (reference sequence). Here the CDR3 reads CASSPGLPYTGELFF. CDR3 sequence (DNA): TGCGCCAGCAGTCCTGGACTACCCTATACCGGGGAGCTGTTTTTT.

Only one count was recorded for this clone. The chain carries TRBV11-2 and TRBJ1-2; D gene unclear. The CDR3 length is 13 residues. The V end lost 5 bases, the J end lost 1 base, and 8 bases lay between the germline ends. CDR1 and CDR2 (germline): SGHAT, FQNNGV. The CDR3 protein is CASSPGSNYGYTF. The CDR3 bases are TGTGCCAGCAGCCCCGGGAGTAACTATGGCTACACCTTC. Variable domain in full (rest from reference TRBV11-2 and TRBJ1-2): EAGVAQSPRYKIIEKRQSVAFWCNPISGHATLYWYQQILGQGPKLLIQFQNNGVVDDSQLPKDRFSAERLKGVDSTLKIQPAKLEDSAVYLCASSPGSNYGYTFGSGTRLTVV.